A single sample gave rise to the 25 T cell receptor beta chains below, sequenced in a study of shared T cell receptors in the human thymus. Sequencing was performed with immunoSEQ multiplex PCR; in TCRdb, only in-frame clones are kept and a portion is missing. This sample has approximately 490,000 clones; 70% to 80% occur once, and the top ten carry about 0.013%. The same sample was also used in a study of human thymus T cells.

Sequenced: thymocytes. These receptors were collected from a boy under three years old with a congenital heart defect.

The rearrangement joins TRBV19 to TRBJ2-7, with a possible D match to TRBD2 (5 bases). There are 11 residues in the CDR3. CDR1 and CDR2 (germline): LNHDA, SQIVND (reference sequence). V dropped 5 bases and J dropped 5 bases, with 7 bases sitting between them. CDR3 residues: CASSFGDEQYF. The CDR3 nucleotides are TGTGCCAGTAGTTTCGGGGACGAGCAGTACTTC.

This rearrangement joins TRBV19 to TRBJ2-1, with 10 nucleotides matching TRBD2. Looked up from germline, CDR1 is LNHDA and CDR2 is SQIVND (reference sequence). Trimming took 5 bases from V and 3 from J; bases not matched to a gene: 4. This CDR3 region has 15 residues. CDR3 coding DNA: TGTGCCAGTAGTCTAGCGGGAGACAACTACAATGAGCAGTTCTTC. It encodes CASSLAGDNYNEQFF.

The gene calls are TRBV6-5 and TRBJ2-7, with unresolved D. V was pared by 6 bases and J by 4 bases, with 13 bases between. Germline V gene sequence: CDR1 MNHEY, CDR2 SVGAGI. CDR3 length: 13 residues. CDR3 sequence (DNA): TGTGCCAGCAGCCTCCTTAGCCTGTACGAGCAGTACTTC. Protein sequence: CASSLLSLYEQYF.

The chain couples TRBV11-3 to TRBJ2-7; 7 bases are a match to TRBD2. Germline lookup yields CDR1 SGHNT and CDR2 YENEEA. CDR3 length: 14 residues. V lost 9 bases to trimming and J lost 2 bases; unmatched junction nucleotides: 10. The CDR3 nucleotides read TGTGCCAGTAAGAGGCGGGAGAGCACCTACGAGCAGTACTTC. Its translation is CASKRRESTYEQYF.

This clone has a single count. Additional DNA sequences in this sample encode the identical CDR3. This chain connects TRBV5-1 to TRBJ2-1; weak D call: TRBD2 (6 bases). Looked up from germline, CDR1 is SGHRS and CDR2 is YFSETQ. The CDR3 spans 15 residues. V was shortened by 1 base and J by 4 bases, with 12 bases between the two germline ends. The CDR3 is CASSLRLARYNEQFF. CDR3 nucleotide sequence: TGCGCCAGCAGCTTGAGGCTAGCGAGGTACAATGAGCAGTTCTTC.

This chain links TRBV19 with TRBJ1-1, with no clear D. Looked up from germline, CDR1 is LNHDA and CDR2 is SQIVND (reference sequence). V gave up 5 bases and J gave up 0 bases, with 22 bases separating them. This CDR3 contains 18 residues. The CDR3 coding sequence is TGTGCCAGTAGTCCGCCCGGGGAGCGGCTAGGTATGAACACTGAAGCTTTCTTT. It codes for CASSPPGERLGMNTEAFF. Together with reference TRBV19 and TRBJ1-1, the CDR3 gives the full variable domain: DGGITQSPKYLFRKEGQNVTLSCEQNLNHDAMYWYRQDPGQGLRLIYYSQIVNDFQKGDIAEGYSVSREKKESFPLTVTSAQKNPTAFYLCASSPPGERLGMNTEAFFGQGTRLTVV.

V gene TRBV7-2 combines with J gene TRBJ2-5, with TRBD2 identical over 7 bases. With V trimmed by 5 bases and J by 5 bases, 8 bases remained unmatched. This CDR3 has 14 amino acids. Per germline, CDR1 SGHTA and CDR2 FQGNSA. For the CDR3, the DNA is TGTGCCAGCAGCCTCCGACTAGCTATCGAGACCCAGTACTTC. This encodes CASSLRLAIETQYF.

The rearrangement uses TRBV28 and TRBJ2-6, with D tentatively TRBD2 (6 bases). In germline, CDR1 is MDHEN, CDR2 SYDVKM. The CDR3 is 17 residues long. The V end was cut by 6 bases, the J end by 0 bases, with 15 bases between. CDR3 in amino acids: CASREGRGTSGANVLTF. Written as DNA, the CDR3 is TGTGCCAGCAGAGAGGGGCGGGGAACCTCTGGGGCCAACGTCCTGACTTTC.

This sequence joins TRBV5-6 and TRBJ1-2; D is uncertain. This CDR3 contains 14 residues. The V and J ends lost 0 bases and 5 bases respectively, with 11 bases between them. Germline V gene lookup returns CDR1 SGHDT and CDR2 YYEEEE. CDR3 in amino acids: CASSLATSGYGYTF. CDR3 in DNA: TGTGCCAGCAGCTTGGCCACAAGCGGGTATGGCTACACCTTC.

The chain links TRBV11-3 to TRBJ2-7, with D perhaps TRBD2 (7 bases). The CDR3 is 15 residues long. Germline V gene lookup returns CDR1 SGHNT and CDR2 YENEEA. Trimming shortened V by 5 bases and J by 3 bases, and 17 bases separated the two germline ends. CDR3 bases: TGTGCCAGCAGCCTAGCCGGCGGGGGCCTCTACGAGCAGTACTTC. Protein sequence: CASSLAGGGLYEQYF.

This chain connects TRBV7-8 to TRBJ2-2, with a tentative D call TRBD1 (5 bases). Germline-derived CDR1 and CDR2 are SGHVS and FQNEAQ. The CDR3 extends over 16 amino acids. V lost 5 bases and J lost 0, with 13 bases in between. Here the CDR3 reads CASSPCRGSNTGELFF. The CDR3 coding sequence is TGTGCCAGCAGCCCTTGTAGGGGCTCGAACACCGGGGAGCTGTTTTTT.

This sequence joins TRBV4-3 and TRBJ2-3, with 12 bases identical to TRBD2. The CDR3 extends over 15 amino acids. CDR1 is LGHNA and CDR2 is YSLEER in the germline V gene. With V trimmed by 2 bases and J by 10 bases, 7 bases remained unmatched. The CDR3 reads CASSQSRLAGEPQYF. The CDR3 DNA reads as TGCGCCAGCAGCCAATCGAGACTAGCGGGAGAGCCGCAGTATTTT.

This clone was recorded a few times. The chain employs TRBV10-3 and TRBJ2-1, with 12 positions matching TRBD2. V was clipped by 6 bases and J by 0 bases; unmatched bases: 3. This CDR3 comprises 16 residues. CDR1 is ENHRY and CDR2 is SYGVKD in the germline V gene. The chain's CDR3 is CAIRRTSGASYNEQFF. CDR3 coding DNA: TGTGCCATCAGGAGGACTAGCGGGGCCTCCTACAATGAGCAGTTCTTC.

CDR3 in amino acids: CASSPTHRGRTYEQYF. As DNA, the CDR3 is TGTGCCAGCAGCCCCACACACAGGGGGCGCACCTACGAGCAGTACTTC. The J gene is TRBJ2-7, the V gene TRBV7-2; 9 bases are shared with TRBD1. Germline V gene data show CDR1 as SGHTA and CDR2 as FQGNSA. The CDR3 is 16 amino acids. V was clipped by 5 bases and J by 2 bases; unmatched bases: 10.

V is TRBV13 and J is TRBJ1-1; tentative D call: TRBD1 (6 bases). V was pared by 8 bases and J by 3 bases, with 19 bases between. The CDR3 contains 15 residues. Germline V CDR1 and CDR2: PRHDT, FYEKMQ (reference sequence). CDR3 loop: CASGEGGARDTEAFF. The DNA for the CDR3 is TGTGCCAGCGGGGAGGGGGGGGCCAGGGACACTGAAGCTTTCTTT.

There are a few counts of this clone. The chain combines TRBV9 with TRBJ2-7; tentative D call: TRBD2 (5 bases). The CDR3 has 15 amino acids. Trimming removed 0 bases at V and 2 bases at J, with 12 bases between. The germline V gene has CDR1 SGDLS and CDR2 YYNGEE. The CDR3 region is CASSVGWESPYEQYF. The CDR3 coding sequence is TGTGCCAGCAGCGTAGGGTGGGAGTCCCCCTACGAGCAGTACTTC.

This CDR3 reads CASSQGRPRQRYNEQFF. The CDR3 bases are TGCGCCAGCAGCCAAGGTCGGCCGAGACAGCGCTACAATGAGCAGTTCTTC. The V call is TRBV4-3, the J call TRBJ2-1, with TRBD1 as a possible D gene (5 bases). This CDR3 contains 17 residues. Per the germline V gene, CDR1 is LGHNA and CDR2 is YSLEER. V dropped 1 base and J dropped 3 bases, with 16 bases sitting between them.

The chain joins TRBV7-9 to TRBJ1-1; D is possibly TRBD1 (5 bases). Trimming left V 5 bases short and J 6 bases short, with 13 bases between. The germline CDR1 and CDR2 sequences are SEHNR and FQNEAQ (reference sequence). This CDR3 comprises 13 residues. The CDR3 DNA follows: TGTGCCAGCAGCCGGGGGGACGGACCTGAAGCTTTCTTT. It translates to CASSRGDGPEAFF.

This chain connects TRBV14 to TRBJ1-3; the D is unclear. The ends were cut back, 1 base at V and 2 bases at J, with 15 bases in the middle. Germline CDR1 reads SGHDN; CDR2 reads FVKESK. This CDR3 is built from 17 residues. The CDR3 sequence is CASSQVVHSPPGNTIYF. CDR3 DNA sequence: TGTGCCAGCAGCCAAGTGGTTCACAGCCCTCCTGGAAACACCATATATTTT.

With respect to this clone: Other DNA sequences in this specimen translate into the identical CDR3. This chain joins TRBV20-1 and TRBJ2-7; possibly TRBD2 for D (5 bases). This CDR3 has 11 residues. Germline CDR1 and CDR2: DFQATT and SNEGSKA (reference sequence). Trimming took 2 bases from V and 4 from J, leaving 6 bases between them. In DNA form, the CDR3 reads TGCAGTGCTAGAACGGGGTACGAGCAGTACTTC. Translated: CSARTGYEQYF.

A single count supports this clone. Different DNA sequences within this sample yield the same CDR3. The chain couples TRBV6-5 to TRBJ2-7; maybe TRBD2 (6 bases). Trimming removed 0 bases from V and 3 bases from J, with 12 bases in between. CDR1 and CDR2 (germline): MNHEY, SVGAGI. The CDR3 runs to 15 residues. The CDR3 DNA sequence: TGTGCCAGCAGTTACTCGACGGGAGAAGGCTACGAGCAGTACTTC. It specifies CASSYSTGEGYEQYF.

The chain couples TRBV10-1 to TRBJ2-2, with D perhaps matching TRBD1 (7 bases). The V gene's germline CDR1 is WNHNN and CDR2 SYGVQD (reference sequence). This CDR3 spans 16 amino acids. V shed 6 bases and J shed 5 bases, with 19 bases lying between them. CDR3 bases: TGCGCCAGCAGCCCTGGACAGGAGGGGGAAACCGGGGAGCTGTTTTTT. Its protein is CASSPGQEGETGELFF.

This rearrangement joins TRBV27 to TRBJ1-2; 11 bases agree with TRBD1. Germline CDR1 MNHEY, CDR2 SMNVEV (reference sequence). Germline trimming cut 6 bases from V and 6 bases from J; bases unmatched to any gene: 0. The CDR3 length is 12 residues. The CDR3 DNA is TGTGCCAGCAGGGACAGGGGGCATGGCTACACCTTC. Residues: CASRDRGHGYTF.

This clone occurred once. The genes are TRBV30 and TRBJ2-1, with 9 positions matching TRBD1. CDR1 and CDR2 from the germline V gene are GTSNPN and SVGIG (reference sequence). The ends lost 0 bases at V and 9 bases at J; junction bases unmatched: 6. The CDR3 contains 14 residues. CDR3 sequence: CAWSVQGAISEQFF. The CDR3 DNA sequence: TGTGCCTGGAGTGTACAGGGGGCTATCAGTGAGCAGTTCTTC.

The chain has TRBV9 and TRBJ2-5; TRBD1 aligns across 7 bases. V lost 4 bases to trimming and J lost 1 base; unmatched junction nucleotides: 10. Germline V gene data show CDR1 as SGDLS and CDR2 as YYNGEE. The CDR3 covers 16 residues. CDR3 residues: CASSSRQGTVQETQYF. CDR3 nucleotides: TGTGCCAGCAGCTCTCGACAGGGAACAGTCCAAGAGACCCAGTACTTC.